This is a list of T cell receptor beta chains from one sample in a study of T cell responses to AZD1222 COVID-19 vaccine. TCRdb keeps only in-frame clones here, not all; method: immunoSEQ multiplex PCR. The sample yields 130,000 to 150,000 clones, around 90% seen once. Sequencing used peripheral blood, obtained 28 days after the second AZD1222 dose. These TCRs come from an adult who received the AZD1222 COVID-19 vaccine. Both conserved end residues are part of each CDR3. D genes are given only for firm matches. The size of a clone is reported for some rows only, either as once, few or many, or as a class for expanded clones.

J gene: TRBJ1-5
D gene: .
clone size: .
V gene: TRBV6-2/TRBV6-3
CDR3 length: 15
CDR3 protein: CASSRDAPRNQPQHF
CDR3 DNA: TGTGCCAGCAGTCGTGACGCCCCCAGGAATCAGCCCCAGCATTTT

J gene: TRBJ2-2
D gene: .
clone size: .
V gene: TRBV4-2
CDR3 length: 16
CDR3 protein: CASSQVLDKNTGELFF
CDR3 DNA: TGTGCCAGCAGCCAAGTATTGGACAAGAACACCGGGGAGCTGTTTTTT

J gene: TRBJ2-5
D gene: .
clone size: .
V gene: TRBV30
CDR3 length: 13
CDR3 protein: CAWSVGARETQYF
CDR3 DNA: TGTGCCTGGAGTGTAGGAGCCAGAGAAACCCAGTACTTC

J gene: TRBJ2-7
D gene: .
clone size: once
V gene: TRBV30
CDR3 length: 15
CDR3 protein: CACVFQDRPTYEQYF
CDR3 DNA: TGTGCCTGCGTGTTCCAGGACAGACCGACCTACGAGCAGTACTTC

J gene: TRBJ1-2
D gene: TRBD1
clone size: .
V gene: TRBV7-2
CDR3 length: 15
CDR3 protein: CASSYGTGVHYGYTF
CDR3 DNA: TGTGCCAGCAGCTACGGGACAGGGGTCCACTATGGCTACACCTTC

J gene: TRBJ1-1
D gene: .
clone size: .
V gene: TRBV5-1
CDR3 length: 15
CDR3 protein: CASSLEQGRSSEAFF
CDR3 DNA: TGCGCCAGCAGCTTGGAGCAGGGACGGAGTTCTGAAGCTTTCTTT

J gene: TRBJ2-1
D gene: .
clone size: .
V gene: TRBV20-1
CDR3 length: 11
CDR3 protein: CSARSQGEQFF
CDR3 DNA: TGCAGTGCTCGGAGCCAGGGTGAGCAGTTCTTC

J gene: TRBJ2-2
D gene: TRBD2
clone size: .
V gene: TRBV3-1/TRBV3-2
CDR3 length: 17
CDR3 protein: CASSHRPGLAGFGELFF
CDR3 DNA: TGTGCCAGCAGCCATCGGCCGGGACTAGCGGGATTCGGGGAGCTGTTTTTT

J gene: TRBJ2-7
D gene: TRBD1
clone size: few
V gene: TRBV30
CDR3 length: 15
CDR3 protein: CAWSVGQGGNNEQYF
CDR3 DNA: TGTGCCTGGAGTGTCGGACAGGGGGGAAATAACGAGCAGTACTTC

J gene: TRBJ2-1
D gene: TRBD2
clone size: .
V gene: TRBV7-6
CDR3 length: 15
CDR3 protein: CASRPLGGVAGEQFF
CDR3 DNA: TGTGCCAGCAGGCCCCTCGGCGGAGTAGCGGGTGAGCAGTTCTTC

J gene: TRBJ2-2
D gene: .
clone size: .
V gene: TRBV3-1/TRBV3-2
CDR3 length: 14
CDR3 protein: CASSESHRTGELFF
CDR3 DNA: TGTGCCAGCTCGGAGTCACATAGGACCGGGGAGCTGTTTTTT

J gene: TRBJ2-3
D gene: .
clone size: .
V gene: TRBV10-3
CDR3 length: 12
CDR3 protein: CAISDVGGTQYF
CDR3 DNA: TGTGCCATCAGTGATGTGGGAGGTACGCAGTATTTT

J gene: TRBJ2-7
D gene: TRBD2
clone size: .
V gene: TRBV6-6
CDR3 length: 16
CDR3 protein: CASSYMEGLADYEQYF
CDR3 DNA: TGTGCCAGCAGTTATATGGAGGGACTAGCGGACTACGAGCAGTACTTC

J gene: TRBJ1-1
D gene: TRBD1
clone size: .
V gene: TRBV18
CDR3 length: 15
CDR3 protein: CASSPGQGLNTEAFF
CDR3 DNA: TGTGCCAGCTCACCAGGACAGGGACTAAACACTGAAGCTTTCTTT

J gene: TRBJ1-3
D gene: .
clone size: .
V gene: TRBV2
CDR3 length: 14
CDR3 protein: CASKLTGSGNTIYF
CDR3 DNA: TGTGCCAGCAAATTGACGGGCTCTGGAAACACCATATATTTT

J gene: TRBJ1-2
D gene: .
clone size: few
V gene: TRBV19
CDR3 length: 13
CDR3 protein: CASSIGFGAGYTF
CDR3 DNA: TGTGCCAGTAGTATAGGGTTTGGGGCTGGCTACACCTTC

J gene: TRBJ2-3
D gene: .
clone size: .
V gene: TRBV30
CDR3 length: 12
CDR3 protein: CAWGFLTDTQYF
CDR3 DNA: TGTGCCTGGGGTTTCCTCACAGATACGCAGTATTTT

J gene: TRBJ2-2
D gene: TRBD2
clone size: .
V gene: TRBV29-1
CDR3 length: 16
CDR3 protein: CSVEDRRGGDTGELFF
CDR3 DNA: TGCAGCGTTGAAGATCGCCGGGGGGGAGACACCGGGGAGCTGTTTTTT

J gene: TRBJ2-5
D gene: TRBD2
clone size: .
V gene: TRBV6-6
CDR3 length: 16
CDR3 protein: CASSFQAGPPQETQYF
CDR3 DNA: TGTGCCAGCAGTTTCCAAGCGGGGCCGCCCCAAGAGACCCAGTACTTC

J gene: TRBJ1-2
D gene: TRBD1
clone size: .
V gene: TRBV4-2
CDR3 length: 17
CDR3 protein: CASSQVYRGQGAWGYTF
CDR3 DNA: TGTGCCAGCAGCCAAGTTTATCGAGGACAGGGGGCTTGGGGCTACACCTTC

J gene: TRBJ1-2
D gene: .
clone size: .
V gene: TRBV19
CDR3 length: 15
CDR3 protein: CASSIAPGTNYGYTF
CDR3 DNA: TGTGCCAGTAGTATAGCCCCGGGTACTAACTATGGCTACACCTTC

J gene: TRBJ2-7
D gene: .
clone size: .
V gene: TRBV13
CDR3 length: 15
CDR3 protein: CASSFSYMDSYEQYF
CDR3 DNA: TGTGCCAGCAGCTTTAGTTACATGGACTCCTACGAGCAGTACTTC

J gene: TRBJ2-7
D gene: .
clone size: .
V gene: TRBV27
CDR3 length: 16
CDR3 protein: CASSWLGTTSSYEQYF
CDR3 DNA: TGTGCCAGCAGTTGGCTCGGGACAACAAGCTCCTACGAGCAGTACTTC

J gene: TRBJ2-2
D gene: TRBD1
clone size: .
V gene: TRBV7-9
CDR3 length: 17
CDR3 protein: CASSPGPRGRGTGELFF
CDR3 DNA: TGTGCCAGCAGCCCAGGCCCCAGGGGGCGCGGCACCGGGGAGCTGTTTTTT

J gene: TRBJ2-1
D gene: TRBD2
clone size: many
V gene: TRBV9
CDR3 length: 15
CDR3 protein: CASSVVERESGEQFF
CDR3 DNA: TGTGCCAGCAGCGTAGTTGAGCGGGAGAGCGGTGAGCAGTTCTTC

J gene: TRBJ2-7
D gene: .
clone size: .
V gene: TRBV6-2/TRBV6-3
CDR3 length: 12
CDR3 protein: CASSQGYYEQYF
CDR3 DNA: TGTGCCAGCAGCCAGGGATACTACGAGCAGTACTTC

J gene: TRBJ2-1
D gene: .
clone size: .
V gene: TRBV2
CDR3 length: 12
CDR3 protein: CASSRQDNEQFF
CDR3 DNA: TGTGCCAGCAGTAGACAGGACAATGAGCAGTTCTTC

J gene: TRBJ2-7
D gene: .
clone size: .
V gene: TRBV5-4
CDR3 length: 15
CDR3 protein: CASSLGRHGRYEQYF
CDR3 DNA: TGTGCCAGCAGCTTGGGGCGACACGGACGCTACGAGCAGTACTTC

J gene: TRBJ1-1
D gene: .
clone size: .
V gene: TRBV6-2/TRBV6-3
CDR3 length: 12
CDR3 protein: CASSITTGEAFF
CDR3 DNA: TGTGCCAGCAGCATTACGACGGGTGAAGCTTTCTTT

J gene: TRBJ1-2
D gene: TRBD1
clone size: .
V gene: TRBV5-1
CDR3 length: 18
CDR3 protein: CASSSGQGPELLNYGYTF
CDR3 DNA: TGCGCCAGCAGCTCAGGACAGGGGCCCGAACTCCTTAACTATGGCTACACCTTC

J gene: TRBJ2-2
D gene: TRBD2
clone size: .
V gene: TRBV2
CDR3 length: 21
CDR3 protein: CASSDTAFLAGGPGSTGELFF
CDR3 DNA: TGTGCCAGCAGTGATACCGCCTTCCTAGCGGGAGGGCCAGGAAGCACCGGGGAGCTGTTTTTT

J gene: TRBJ2-3
D gene: TRBD2
clone size: .
V gene: TRBV28
CDR3 length: 15
CDR3 protein: CASSSGGPLTDTQYF
CDR3 DNA: TGTGCCAGCAGCTCGGGGGGACCCCTCACAGATACGCAGTATTTT

J gene: TRBJ2-7
D gene: .
clone size: .
V gene: TRBV4-3
CDR3 length: 14
CDR3 protein: CASSQGAAATEQYF
CDR3 DNA: TGCGCCAGCAGCCAGGGTGCCGCGGCGACCGAGCAGTACTTC